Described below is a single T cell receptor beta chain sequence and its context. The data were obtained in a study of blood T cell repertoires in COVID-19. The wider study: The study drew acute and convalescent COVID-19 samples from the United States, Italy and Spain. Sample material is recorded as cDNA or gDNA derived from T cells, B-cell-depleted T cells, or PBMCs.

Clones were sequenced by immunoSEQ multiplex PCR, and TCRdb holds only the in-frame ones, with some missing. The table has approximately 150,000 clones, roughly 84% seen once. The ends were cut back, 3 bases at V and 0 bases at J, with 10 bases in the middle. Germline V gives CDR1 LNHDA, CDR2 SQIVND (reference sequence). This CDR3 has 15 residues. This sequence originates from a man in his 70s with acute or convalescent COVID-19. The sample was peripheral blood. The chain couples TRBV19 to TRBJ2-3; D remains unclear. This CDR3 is CASSIPSLSTDTQYF. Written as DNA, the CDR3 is TGTGCCAGTAGTATCCCCTCCCTTAGCACAGATACGCAGTATTTT.